The next 26 T cell receptor beta chains were all read from a single sample in a study of shared clonotypes between healthy human individuals. Sequencing used immunoSEQ multiplex PCR; TCRdb keeps in-frame clones, though not all of them. The table has some 900,000 clones, approximately 80% seen once. What was sequenced was memory CD4+ T cells sorted from blood. Subset reported: CD45RA-negative fraction. These receptors all stem from a man between 18 and 35 years old in good health.

V and J are TRBV30 and TRBJ2-3; no clear D gene. The CDR3 is made up of 15 amino acids. CDR1 is GTSNPN, CDR2 SVGIG, per germline (reference sequence). V gave up 0 bases and J gave up 0 bases, with 10 bases separating them. The CDR3 DNA follows: TGTGCCTGGAGTGTACCTACCATGAGCACAGATACGCAGTATTTT. It is translated as CAWSVPTMSTDTQYF.

This clone was detected a few times. This sample also contains other DNA sequences that code for the same CDR3. The V and J genes are TRBV6-5 and TRBJ2-3, with D uncertain. The CDR3 has 11 amino acids. Germline CDR1 and CDR2: MNHEY and SVGAGI. The ends were cut back, 1 base at V and 5 bases at J, with 1 base in the middle. The CDR3 spells CASSYLDTQYF. The CDR3 DNA sequence: TGTGCCAGCAGTTACTTAGATACGCAGTATTTT.

The chain has TRBV28 and TRBJ1-1, with D possibly matching TRBD1 (6 bases). CDR1 MDHEN and CDR2 SYDVKM come from the germline V gene. The CDR3 covers 15 residues. Trimming stripped 4 bases from V and 0 bases from J, with 12 bases between. The CDR3 region has the DNA TGTGCCAGCAGTTACGCAGGGGCTATGAACACTGAAGCTTTCTTT. Residues: CASSYAGAMNTEAFF.

Of note for this clone: Other DNA sequences in the same sample also yield this CDR3. This chain uses TRBV5-4 with TRBJ2-6; D uncertain. In germline, CDR1 is SGHNT, CDR2 YYREEE (reference sequence). V was clipped by 1 base and J by 0 bases, with 5 bases between them. The CDR3 length is 15 residues. DNA of the CDR3: TGTGCCAGCAGCTTGCAAGGCTCTGGGGCCAACGTCCTGACTTTC. Its protein product is CASSLQGSGANVLTF.

The chain carries TRBV5-5 and TRBJ1-2; the match to TRBD1 covers 7 bases. The J segment lost 2 bases and the V segment lost 4 bases, leaving 11 bases of the junction unmatched. This CDR3 is built from 16 residues. Germline lookup yields CDR1 SGHKS and CDR2 YYEKEE (reference sequence). The CDR3 coding sequence is TGTGCCAGCAGCAAGGGGACAGCCTTACTCAACTATGGCTACACCTTC. This encodes CASSKGTALLNYGYTF.

This clone has a handful of counts. V usage is TRBV7-9 and J usage is TRBJ2-3; D gene ambiguous. Germline CDR1 is SEHNR and CDR2 is FQNEAQ (reference sequence). This CDR3 spans 10 amino acids. Deletions cut 5 bases from V and 11 bases from J, with 8 bases between. Here the CDR3 DNA reads TGTGCCAGCAGCATTGAAATGCAGTATTTT. The encoded protein is CASSIEMQYF.

This rearrangement joins TRBV9 to TRBJ1-1; 8 nucleotides agree with TRBD1. This CDR3 contains 15 residues. Unmatched junction bases numbered 8, after V lost 3 bases and J lost 4 bases. Germline V gene lookup returns CDR1 SGDLS and CDR2 YYNGEE. CDR3 nucleotide sequence: TGTGCCAGCAGCGCCGGACAGGGTTGGGCCACTGAAGCTTTCTTT. Translating it yields CASSAGQGWATEAFF. The full variable domain, rest sourced from reference TRBV9 and TRBJ1-1, is DSGVTQTPKHLITATGQRVTLRCSPRSGDLSVYWYQQSLDQGLQFLIQYYNGEERAKGNILERFSAQQFPDLHSELNLSSLELGDSALYFCASSAGQGWATEAFFGQGTRLTVV.

The chain links TRBV2 to TRBJ2-3; 8 bases align to TRBD2. The CDR3 has 15 residues. V dropped 4 bases and J dropped 4; count of bases not matched to a gene: 7. Per germline, CDR1 SNHLY and CDR2 FYNNEI. The CDR3 here is CASSAVAGGSDTQYF. The CDR3 DNA is TGTGCCAGCAGTGCGGTGGCGGGGGGCTCAGATACGCAGTATTTT.

The rearrangement links TRBV25-1 to TRBJ1-1, with D possibly matching TRBD1 (6 bases). The CDR3 contains 14 residues. Trimming removed 5 bases from V and 3 bases from J, with 13 bases in between. Germline V gives CDR1 MGHDK, CDR2 SYGVNS. The CDR3 spells CASSFRGVDTEAFF. The CDR3 region has the DNA TGTGCCAGCAGTTTCAGGGGAGTCGACACTGAAGCTTTCTTT.

The gene calls are TRBV5-1 and TRBJ2-3, with D possibly being TRBD1 (6 bases). CDR3 size: 14 residues. V was trimmed by 4 bases and J by 3 bases, leaving 12 bases between them. The germline V gene has CDR1 SGHRS and CDR2 YFSETQ. This CDR3 reads CASSDTTGTDTQYF. CDR3 DNA sequence: TGCGCCAGCAGCGATACAACAGGGACAGATACGCAGTATTTT. The complete variable domain, with remaining parts taken from reference TRBV5-1 and TRBJ2-3, reads KAGVTQTPRYLIKTRGQQVTLSCSPISGHRSVSWYQQTPGQGLQFLFEYFSETQRNKGNFPGRFSGRQFSNSRSEMNVSTLELGDSALYLCASSDTTGTDTQYFGPGTRLTVL.

The CDR3 is CASSFNVRDSGDYGYTF. DNA of the CDR3: TGTGCCAGCAGCTTCAATGTTCGGGACTCGGGGGACTATGGCTACACCTTC. This chain joins TRBV7-4 and TRBJ1-2, with D possibly matching TRBD1 (5 bases). In germline, CDR1 is SGHVT, CDR2 SQSDAQ. The CDR3 is made up of 17 amino acids. V lost 3 bases, J lost 3 bases, and 20 bases lay in between. Full variable domain (missing parts from reference TRBV7-4 and TRBJ1-2): GAGVSQSPRYKVAKRGRDVALRCDSISGHVTLYWYRQTLGQGSEVLTYSQSDAQRDKSGRPSGRFSAERPERSVSTLKIQRTEQGDSAVYLCASSFNVRDSGDYGYTFGSGTRLTVV.

The chain joins TRBV2 to TRBJ2-3, with a possible D match to TRBD2 (6 bases). The CDR3 has 14 residues. V was clipped by 10 bases and J by 1 base, with 15 bases between them. Germline V gives CDR1 SNHLY, CDR2 FYNNEI. The CDR3 DNA reads TGTGCCACCAGGGAGCGGGTTGGCACAGATACGCAGTATTTT. This encodes CATRERVGTDTQYF.

This rearrangement joins TRBV7-9 to TRBJ1-4, with D unresolved. CDR3 length: 13 amino acids. Germline V gene lookup returns CDR1 SEHNR and CDR2 FQNEAQ (reference sequence). Trimming shortened V by 2 bases and J by 10 bases, and 11 bases separated the two germline ends. CDR3: CASSLTTPGKLFF. Here the CDR3 DNA reads TGTGCCAGCAGCTTAACGACCCCAGGAAAACTGTTTTTT.

A note on this clone: This may stem from a read error, because a much larger clone lies one nucleotide away. V is TRBV7-2 and J is TRBJ1-1; D gene ambiguous. The CDR3 totals 11 residues. Germline CDR1 and CDR2: SGHTA and FQGNSA. The V and J ends lost 8 bases and 1 base respectively, with 5 bases between them. Here the CDR3 DNA reads TGTGCCAGCCAAGGGAACACTGAAGCTTTCTTT. It encodes CASQGNTEAFF.

As regards this clone: Other DNA sequences in the same sample also yield this CDR3. The chain has TRBV7-9 and TRBJ2-3, with 15 bases identical to TRBD2. Germline V gene sequence: CDR1 SEHNR, CDR2 FQNEAQ (reference sequence). The CDR3 covers 16 residues. V shed 4 bases and J 4 bases; nucleotides not matched to a gene: 3. CDR3 DNA: TGTGCCAGCAGCTCCGGACTAGCGGGAGGGCCAGATACGCAGTATTTT. It codes for CASSSGLAGGPDTQYF.

This sequence joins TRBV6-5 and TRBJ1-6; a weak D match, TRBD1 (6 bases). Germline values: CDR1 MNHEY, CDR2 SVGAGI. The CDR3 extends over 14 amino acids. V shed 5 bases and J shed 7 bases, with 12 bases lying between them. The CDR3 is CASSLQGSNSPLHF. The CDR3 DNA is TGTGCCAGCAGTCTCCAGGGGTCCAATTCACCCCTCCACTTT.

V and J are TRBV5-6 and TRBJ2-3; D might be TRBD2 (6 bases). This CDR3 has 15 residues. V lost 1 base and J lost 0, with 9 bases in between. Germline assignment: CDR1 SGHDT and CDR2 YYEEEE. The CDR3 nucleotides read TGTGCCAGCAGCTTGTACAGCGGGAGCACAGATACGCAGTATTTT. Its protein product is CASSLYSGSTDTQYF.

The V call is TRBV29-1, the J call TRBJ1-4, with 8 nucleotides matching TRBD1. The germline V gene encodes CDR1 SQVTM and CDR2 ANQGSEA. V was pared by 4 bases and J by 3 bases, with 4 bases of the junction left unmatched. This CDR3 contains 14 residues. In DNA form, the CDR3 reads TGCAGCGTTGGGCTGACAGGGGCTAATGAAAAACTGTTTTTT. This encodes CSVGLTGANEKLFF.

The chain is built from TRBV19 and TRBJ1-1; TRBD1 matches 8 bases. With V trimmed by 5 bases and J by 3 bases, 2 bases remained unmatched. Germline CDR1 is LNHDA and CDR2 is SQIVND (reference sequence). The CDR3 sequence is 13 residues long. CDR3 sequence: CASSGQGDTEAFF. The CDR3 DNA reads TGTGCCAGTAGTGGACAGGGCGACACTGAAGCTTTCTTT.

This clone was picked up one time. The J gene is TRBJ2-2, the V gene TRBV27, with a possible D match to TRBD1 (5 bases). The CDR3 has 13 amino acids. V was pared by 0 bases and J by 7 bases, with 6 bases between. The V gene's germline CDR1 is MNHEY and CDR2 SMNVEV (reference sequence). DNA of the CDR3: TGTGCCAGCAGTTTATCGGGGCTCGGGGAGCTGTTTTTT. Protein sequence: CASSLSGLGELFF.

This clone has only a few counts. The genes are TRBV27 and TRBJ2-1; 10 positions agree with TRBD1. Germline CDR1 MNHEY, CDR2 SMNVEV (reference sequence). The CDR3 covers 14 residues. V lost 4 bases, J lost 8 bases, and 5 bases stayed unmatched. CDR3: CASSSDRGLYEQFF. In DNA form, the CDR3 reads TGTGCCAGCAGTTCGGACAGGGGGTTATATGAGCAGTTCTTC.

The chain employs TRBV7-3 and TRBJ2-2, with 10 bases fitting TRBD2. Per germline, CDR1 SGHTA and CDR2 FQGTGA. The CDR3 is 17 residues long. Germline trimming cut 7 bases from V and 2 bases from J; bases unmatched to any gene: 10. The CDR3 spells CASTKIGTSANTGELFF. The CDR3 bases are TGTGCCAGCACCAAGATAGGGACTAGCGCAAACACCGGGGAGCTGTTTTTT.

V and J are TRBV7-9 and TRBJ2-1, with 11 bases fitting TRBD2. Trimming cost V 3 bases and J 3 bases; bases outside gene matches: 1. The CDR3 runs to 15 residues. Germline-derived CDR1 and CDR2 are SEHNR and FQNEAQ (reference sequence). CDR3 region: CASSFSGRVYNEQFF. The CDR3 DNA sequence: TGTGCCAGCAGCTTTAGCGGGAGGGTCTACAATGAGCAGTTCTTC.

The chain has TRBV5-1 and TRBJ2-3; 8 bases line up with TRBD2. The germline V gene encodes CDR1 SGHRS and CDR2 YFSETQ. This CDR3 comprises 15 residues. After removal of 4 bases from V and 2 bases from J, the junction contained 6 bases not matched to a gene. CDR3: CASSLRTSYTDTQYF. The DNA of the CDR3 is TGCGCCAGCAGCCTTAGGACTAGCTACACAGATACGCAGTATTTT.

As for this clone: This could be a read error, since a much larger clone is one nucleotide away. This chain links TRBV11-2 with TRBJ1-5; D gene uncertain. Germline V gene data show CDR1 as SGHAT and CDR2 as FQNNGV. Trimming cost V 4 bases and J 0 bases, with 7 bases left between them. The CDR3 sequence is 14 residues long. CDR3 sequence (DNA): TGTGCCAGCAGCTCCCAGGATAGCAATCAGCCCCAGCATTTT. Translating gives CASSSQDSNQPQHF.

This clone came up a few times. The junction shows a germline mismatch at one end, possibly a read error. In DNA form, the CDR3 reads TGTGCCAGCAGTTACTCAGCCCAGAAGGTCTTC. This sequence encodes CASSYSAQKVF. The genes are TRBV6-7 and TRBJ2-1; no firm D call. TRBV6-7 is an open reading frame whose function is uncertain. The CDR3 covers 11 residues.